The clone carrying this T cell receptor beta chain was detected only a few times. The antigen is undetermined. V was trimmed by 5 bases and J by 5 bases, leaving 13 bases between them. This CDR3 region has 14 residues. Germline V gene sequence: CDR1 LNHDA, CDR2 SQIVND (reference sequence). The table came from immunoSEQ multiplex PCR; TCRdb's copy has only in-frame clones and leaves some out. The sample carries 100,000 to 150,000 clones, approximately 85% recorded once. These data originate in a study of cytotoxic CD8 clonotypes in ibrutinib-treated CLL. Study outcomes and limitations: Exceeding age-matched healthy donors, baseline clonality also tracked the counts of circulating CD8+ T cells. Public clonotypes, an uncommon group, contracted or remained stable on treatment. A rise in clonality was seen at ibrutinib response, and a fall back toward baseline was seen at progression.

This specimen consisted of PBMCs, obtained after 24 months of ibrutinib treatment. This TCR was recovered from a human donor with chronic lymphocytic leukemia. The genes are TRBV19 and TRBJ2-1; D possibly matches TRBD1 or TRBD2 (5 bases each). The CDR3 region is CASSRGVHHNEQFF. CDR3 nucleotides: TGTGCCAGTAGTCGAGGGGTCCACCACAATGAGCAGTTCTTC.